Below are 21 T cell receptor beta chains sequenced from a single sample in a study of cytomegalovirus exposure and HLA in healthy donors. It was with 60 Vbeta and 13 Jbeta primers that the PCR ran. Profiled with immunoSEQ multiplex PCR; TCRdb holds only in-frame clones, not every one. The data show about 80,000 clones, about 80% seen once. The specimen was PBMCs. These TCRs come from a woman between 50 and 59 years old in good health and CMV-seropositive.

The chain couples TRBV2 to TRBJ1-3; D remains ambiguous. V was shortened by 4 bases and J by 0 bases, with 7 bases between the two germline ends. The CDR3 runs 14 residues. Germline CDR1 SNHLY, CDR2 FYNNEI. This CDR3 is CASSVGSSGNTIYF. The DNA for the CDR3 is TGTGCCAGCAGTGTGGGCAGCTCTGGAAACACCATATATTTT.

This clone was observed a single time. This chain's CDR3 is CASSEREEYGYTF. Here the CDR3 DNA reads TGTGCCAGCAGTGAAAGGGAGGAGTATGGCTACACCTTC. This chain links TRBV2 with TRBJ1-2; D call uncertain. The germline V and J ends were trimmed by 2 bases and 5 bases, with 9 bases remaining between them. The CDR3 contains 13 residues. The germline gives CDR1 SNHLY, CDR2 FYNNEI.

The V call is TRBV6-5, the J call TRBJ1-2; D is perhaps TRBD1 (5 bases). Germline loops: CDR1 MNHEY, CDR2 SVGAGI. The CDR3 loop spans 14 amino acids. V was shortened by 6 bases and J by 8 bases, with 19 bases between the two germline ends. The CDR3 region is CASSVTPHGGGYTF. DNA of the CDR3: TGTGCCAGCAGCGTCACCCCCCACGGGGGAGGCTACACCTTC.

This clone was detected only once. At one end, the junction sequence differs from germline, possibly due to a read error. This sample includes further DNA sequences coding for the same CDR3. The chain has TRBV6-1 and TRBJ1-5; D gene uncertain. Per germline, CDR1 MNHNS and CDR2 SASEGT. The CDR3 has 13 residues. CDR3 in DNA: TGTGCCAGCAGGGAGCGGATAGGTCAGCCCCAGCACTTT. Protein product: CASRERIGQPQHF.

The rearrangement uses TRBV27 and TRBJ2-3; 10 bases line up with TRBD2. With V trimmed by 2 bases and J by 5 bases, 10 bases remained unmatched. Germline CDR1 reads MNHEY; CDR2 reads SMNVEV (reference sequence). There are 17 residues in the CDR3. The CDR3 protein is CASSLPSGRARKDTQYF. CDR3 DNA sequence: TGTGCCAGCAGTTTACCGAGCGGGAGGGCCCGTAAAGATACGCAGTATTTT.

The CDR3 protein is CASSLVGGAIAGELFF. For the CDR3, the DNA is TGTGCCAGCAGCTTAGTGGGGGGGGCCATCGCCGGGGAGCTGTTTTTT. The chain couples TRBV7-2 to TRBJ2-2, with D possibly matching TRBD2 (7 bases). This CDR3 has 16 amino acids. Deletions cut 1 base from V and 6 bases from J, with 15 bases between. Germline CDR1 and CDR2: SGHTA and FQGNSA.

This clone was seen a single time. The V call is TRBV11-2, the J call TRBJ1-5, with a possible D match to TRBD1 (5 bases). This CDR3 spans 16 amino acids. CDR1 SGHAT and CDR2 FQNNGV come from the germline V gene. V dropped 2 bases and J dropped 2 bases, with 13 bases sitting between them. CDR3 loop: CASSLYSRDGNQPQHF. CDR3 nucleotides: TGTGCCAGCAGCTTATACTCCAGGGATGGCAATCAGCCCCAGCATTTT.

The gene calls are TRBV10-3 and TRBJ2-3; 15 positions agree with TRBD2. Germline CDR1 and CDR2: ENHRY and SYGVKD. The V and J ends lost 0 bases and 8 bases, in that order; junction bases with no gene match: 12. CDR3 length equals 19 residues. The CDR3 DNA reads TGTGCCATCAGTGAGTCTATGGGACTAGCGGGGGGTGAGTTTTCTACGCAGTATTTT. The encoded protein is CAISESMGLAGGEFSTQYF.

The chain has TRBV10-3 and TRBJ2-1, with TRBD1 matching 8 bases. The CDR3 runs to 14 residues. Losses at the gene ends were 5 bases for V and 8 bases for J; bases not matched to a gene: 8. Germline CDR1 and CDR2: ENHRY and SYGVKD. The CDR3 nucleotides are TGTGCCATCAGTCAGGGGGCGCAAAGGGATGAGCAGTTCTTC. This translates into CAISQGAQRDEQFF.

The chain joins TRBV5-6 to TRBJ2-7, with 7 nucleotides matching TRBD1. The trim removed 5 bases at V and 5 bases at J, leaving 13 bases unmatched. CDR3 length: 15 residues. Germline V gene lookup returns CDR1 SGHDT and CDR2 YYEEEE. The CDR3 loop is CASSLLGQGENEQYV. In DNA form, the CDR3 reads TGTGCCAGCAGTCTGCTGGGCCAGGGGGAAAACGAGCAGTACGTC.

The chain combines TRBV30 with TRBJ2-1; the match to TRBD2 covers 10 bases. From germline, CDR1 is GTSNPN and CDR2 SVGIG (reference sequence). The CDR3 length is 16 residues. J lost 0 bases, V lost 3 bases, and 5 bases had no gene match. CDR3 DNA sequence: TGTGCCTGGAGAGGACTAGCGGCCGTCTCCTACAATGAGCAGTTCTTC. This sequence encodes CAWRGLAAVSYNEQFF.

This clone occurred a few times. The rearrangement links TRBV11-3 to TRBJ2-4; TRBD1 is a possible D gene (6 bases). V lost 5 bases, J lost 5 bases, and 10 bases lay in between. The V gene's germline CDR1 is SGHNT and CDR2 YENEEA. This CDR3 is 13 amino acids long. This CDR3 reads CASSQGWENIQYF. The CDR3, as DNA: TGTGCCAGCAGCCAGGGGTGGGAAAACATTCAGTACTTC.

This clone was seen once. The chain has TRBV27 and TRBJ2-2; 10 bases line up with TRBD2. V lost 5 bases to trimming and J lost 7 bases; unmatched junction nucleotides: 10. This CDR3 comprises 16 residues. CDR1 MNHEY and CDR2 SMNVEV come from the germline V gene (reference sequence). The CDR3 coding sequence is TGTGCCAGCAGTCCAAGTCCGGGACTAGCGAACGGGGAGCTGTTTTTT. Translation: CASSPSPGLANGELFF.

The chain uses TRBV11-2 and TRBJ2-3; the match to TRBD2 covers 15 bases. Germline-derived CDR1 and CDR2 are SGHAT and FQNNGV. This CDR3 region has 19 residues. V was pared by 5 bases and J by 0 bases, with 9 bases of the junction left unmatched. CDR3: CASSHPGLAGGTSTDTQYF. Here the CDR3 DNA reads TGTGCCAGCAGCCACCCGGGACTAGCGGGGGGAACTAGCACAGATACGCAGTATTTT.

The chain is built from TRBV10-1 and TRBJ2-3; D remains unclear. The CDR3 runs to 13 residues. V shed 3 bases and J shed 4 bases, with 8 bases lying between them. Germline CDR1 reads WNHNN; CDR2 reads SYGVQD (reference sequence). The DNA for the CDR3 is TGCGCCAGCAGTGAATCGGGTTCAGATACGCAGTATTTT. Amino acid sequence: CASSESGSDTQYF.

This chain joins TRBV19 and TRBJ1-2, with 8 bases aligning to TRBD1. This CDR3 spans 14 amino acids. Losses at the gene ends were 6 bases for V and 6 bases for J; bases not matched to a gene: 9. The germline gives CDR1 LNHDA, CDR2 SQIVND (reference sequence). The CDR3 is CASSRTGKWNGYTF. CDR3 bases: TGTGCCAGTAGCAGGACAGGGAAGTGGAATGGCTACACCTTC.

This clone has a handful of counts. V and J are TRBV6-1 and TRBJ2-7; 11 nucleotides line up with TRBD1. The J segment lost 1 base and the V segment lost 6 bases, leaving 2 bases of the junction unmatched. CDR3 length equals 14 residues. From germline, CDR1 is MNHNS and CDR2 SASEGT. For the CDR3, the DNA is TGTGCCAGCAGAGGACAGGGGGCTTCCTACGAGCAGTACTTC. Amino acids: CASRGQGASYEQYF.

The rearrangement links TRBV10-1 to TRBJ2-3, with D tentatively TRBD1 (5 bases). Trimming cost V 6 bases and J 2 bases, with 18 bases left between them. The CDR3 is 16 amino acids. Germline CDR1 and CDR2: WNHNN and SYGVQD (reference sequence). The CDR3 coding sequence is TGCGCCAGCAGCCCCTCAGGGTTCGGAGTCACAGATACGCAGTATTTT. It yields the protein CASSPSGFGVTDTQYF.

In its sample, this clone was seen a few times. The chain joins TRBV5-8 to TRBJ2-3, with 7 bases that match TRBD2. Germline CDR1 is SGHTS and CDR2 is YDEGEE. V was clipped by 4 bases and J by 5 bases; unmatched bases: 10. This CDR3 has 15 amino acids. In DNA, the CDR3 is TGTGCCAGCAGCCCTGGCTGGACTAGTCGAGATACGCAGTATTTT. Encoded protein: CASSPGWTSRDTQYF.

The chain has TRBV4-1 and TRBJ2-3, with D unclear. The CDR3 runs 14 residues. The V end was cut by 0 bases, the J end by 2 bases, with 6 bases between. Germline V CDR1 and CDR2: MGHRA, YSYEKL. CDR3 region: CASSQDPSTDTQYF. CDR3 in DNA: TGCGCCAGCAGCCAAGATCCCTCCACAGATACGCAGTATTTT.

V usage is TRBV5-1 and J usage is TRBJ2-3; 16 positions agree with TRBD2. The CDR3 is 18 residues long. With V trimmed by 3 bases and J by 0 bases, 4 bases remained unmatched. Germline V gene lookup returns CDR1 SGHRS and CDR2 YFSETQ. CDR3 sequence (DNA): TGCGCCAGCAGCTCGGGACTAGCGGGGGGGTATAGCACAGATACGCAGTATTTT. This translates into CASSSGLAGGYSTDTQYF.